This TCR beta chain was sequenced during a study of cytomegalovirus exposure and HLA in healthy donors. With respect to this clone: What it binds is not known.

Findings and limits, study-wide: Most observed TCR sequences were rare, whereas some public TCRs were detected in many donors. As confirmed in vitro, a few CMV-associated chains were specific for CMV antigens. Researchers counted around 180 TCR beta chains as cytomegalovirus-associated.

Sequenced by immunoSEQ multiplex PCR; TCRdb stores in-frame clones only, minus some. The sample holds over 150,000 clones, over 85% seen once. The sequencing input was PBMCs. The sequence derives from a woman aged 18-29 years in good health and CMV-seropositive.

CDR3 in DNA: TGTGCCAGCTCACCGCAGGGGAGCAGGGAGACCCAGTACTTC. Translating it yields CASSPQGSRETQYF. The chain recombines TRBV18 with TRBJ2-5; possible D gene TRBD1, 6 bases. Trimming pared 3 bases from V and 5 bases from J, leaving 13 bases between. CDR3 length equals 14 residues. Germline CDR1 reads KGHSH; CDR2 reads LQKENI. Looking up the rest from reference TRBV18 and TRBJ2-5 gives the full variable domain: NAGVMQNPRHLVRRRGQEARLRCSPMKGHSHVYWYRQLPEEGLKFMVYLQKENIIDESGMPKERFSAEFPKEGPSILRIQQVVRGDSAAYFCASSPQGSRETQYFGPGTRLLVL.